The 23 T cell receptor beta chains in this list originate from one sample, sequenced in a study of shared clonotypes between healthy human individuals. Assay: immunoSEQ multiplex PCR; the TCRdb copy retains only in-frame clones and omits some. The sample lists 1,500,000 or so clones, approximately 98.5% seen once, with under 0.45% in the top ten. The sequencing sample was made of naive CD4+ T cells sorted from blood. Subset: CD45RA+ positively selected. Receptors originate from a man between 25 and 39 years old in good health.

This clone came up once. The chain is built from TRBV28 and TRBJ2-1; D ambiguous. Trimming left V 6 bases short and J 2 bases short, with 5 bases between. The CDR3 is made up of 12 amino acids. The germline gives CDR1 MDHEN, CDR2 SYDVKM. The chain's CDR3 is CASSRTYNEQFF. CDR3 bases: TGTGCCAGCAGCCGAACCTACAATGAGCAGTTCTTC.

V usage is TRBV4-1 and J usage is TRBJ2-7; D possibly corresponds to TRBD1 (5 bases). CDR1 and CDR2 (germline): MGHRA, YSYEKL. V shed 1 base and J shed 0 bases, with 10 bases lying between them. The CDR3 runs 15 residues. The CDR3 here is CASSQGTTVSYEQYF. The CDR3, as DNA: TGCGCCAGCAGCCAAGGGACAACCGTCTCCTACGAGCAGTACTTC.

For this clone: Additional DNA sequences in this sample encode the identical CDR3. This rearrangement joins TRBV9 to TRBJ2-1; no clear D. This CDR3 has 14 amino acids. V was shortened by 0 bases and J by 2 bases, with 6 bases between the two germline ends. From germline, CDR1 is SGDLS and CDR2 YYNGEE. The chain's CDR3 is CASSVGGTYNEQFF. As DNA, the CDR3 is TGTGCCAGCAGCGTAGGGGGTACCTACAATGAGCAGTTCTTC.

The chain carries TRBV4-2 and TRBJ2-7; 10 bases agree with TRBD1. Germline CDR1 reads LGHNA; CDR2 reads YNFKEQ. The CDR3 loop spans 14 amino acids. Trimming at V came to 4 bases and at J to 5 bases, leaving 5 bases not matched to a gene. This CDR3 is CASSLRDRGHEQYF. The CDR3 DNA sequence: TGTGCCAGCAGCCTCCGGGACAGGGGTCACGAGCAGTACTTC.

This clone has just one count. The V call is TRBV30, the J call TRBJ2-7; D unclear. V was trimmed by 5 bases and J by 3 bases, leaving 11 bases between them. In germline, CDR1 is GTSNPN, CDR2 SVGIG (reference sequence). The CDR3 consists of 12 residues. The CDR3 loop reads CAWGSHGYEQYF. The CDR3 region has the DNA TGTGCCTGGGGTTCACACGGCTACGAGCAGTACTTC.

The chain uses TRBV9 and TRBJ2-1, with 7 nucleotides matching TRBD1. J gave up 4 bases and V 3 bases, and 7 bases lay outside the gene matches. There are 15 residues in the CDR3. Germline V gene sequence: CDR1 SGDLS, CDR2 YYNGEE. DNA for the CDR3: TGTGCCAGCAGCGCACATCCGGGACAGTACAATGAGCAGTTCTTC. Protein sequence: CASSAHPGQYNEQFF.

V gene TRBV7-2 combines with J gene TRBJ2-7; 9 nucleotides match TRBD1. Germline values: CDR1 SGHTA, CDR2 FQGNSA. This CDR3 is 16 amino acids long. J lost 1 base, V lost 6 bases, and 10 bases had no gene match. CDR3 in amino acids: CASRVQGTGLSYEQYF. In nucleotides, the CDR3 is TGTGCCAGCAGAGTACAGGGGACAGGGTTGTCCTACGAGCAGTACTTC.

This clone has just one count. The CDR3 here is CASSQEFSGLAQVYEQYF. DNA of the CDR3: TGCGCCAGCAGCCAAGAATTCTCTGGATTGGCCCAAGTCTACGAGCAGTACTTC. This chain joins TRBV4-1 and TRBJ2-7; D uncertain. Germline lookup yields CDR1 MGHRA and CDR2 YSYEKL. Trimming stripped 0 bases from V and 3 bases from J, with 21 bases between. CDR3 length: 18 amino acids.

The count of this clone is one. The V call is TRBV5-1, the J call TRBJ2-6; 10 bases line up with TRBD1. This CDR3 is 17 amino acids long. V gave up 0 bases and J gave up 1 base; unmatched junction bases: 1. Germline V gene data show CDR1 as SGHRS and CDR2 as YFSETQ. The CDR3 sequence is CASSLAGQGSGANVLTF. The CDR3 region has the DNA TGCGCCAGCAGCTTGGCGGGACAGGGGTCTGGGGCCAACGTCCTGACTTTC.

This rearrangement joins TRBV6-5 to TRBJ2-7, with D maybe TRBD1 (6 bases). This CDR3 contains 14 residues. CDR1 and CDR2 from the germline V gene are MNHEY and SVGAGI. V was pared by 5 bases and J by 3 bases, with 14 bases between. CDR3 nucleotides: TGTGCCAGCAGTGACTTCAGGGGAGTCTACGAGCAGTACTTC. This sequence encodes CASSDFRGVYEQYF.

The chain carries TRBV2 and TRBJ1-4; D may be TRBD1 (5 bases). Germline V CDR1 and CDR2: SNHLY, FYNNEI. The V and J ends lost 6 bases and 7 bases respectively, with 12 bases between them. This CDR3 region has 13 residues. In DNA form, the CDR3 reads TGTGCCAGCAGACAGGAAACTTCTGAAAAACTGTTTTTT. Protein product: CASRQETSEKLFF. Complete variable domain (other parts from reference TRBV2 and TRBJ1-4): EPEVTQTPSHQVTQMGQEVILRCVPISNHLYFYWYRQILGQKVEFLVSFYNNEISEKSEIFDDQFSVERPDGSNFTLKIRSTKLEDSAMYFCASRQETSEKLFFGSGTQLSVL.

V usage is TRBV6-1 and J usage is TRBJ1-4; D not certain. Germline V gives CDR1 MNHNS, CDR2 SASEGT. The CDR3 is made up of 15 amino acids. Trimming stripped 6 bases from V and 4 bases from J, with 15 bases between. This CDR3 reads CASSKRRGLNEKLFF. The CDR3 coding sequence is TGTGCCAGCAGCAAAAGAAGAGGGCTTAATGAAAAACTGTTTTTT.

The chain joins TRBV28 to TRBJ1-5, with D maybe TRBD1 (6 bases). V was cut by 6 bases and J by 6 bases, with 24 bases left in between. The CDR3 is 17 residues long. Germline V gene sequence: CDR1 MDHEN, CDR2 SYDVKM. The CDR3 DNA sequence: TGTGCCAGCAGCCGCGGCCTTCAGGGGCTTAACAGTCAGCCCCAGCATTTT. Translation: CASSRGLQGLNSQPQHF.

The chain has TRBV5-3 and TRBJ1-2; TRBD1 matches 9 bases. TRBV5-3 is labeled an ORF, and its function is uncertain. The CDR3 spans 10 residues. V dropped 10 bases and J dropped 8; count of bases not matched to a gene: 3. DNA of the CDR3: TGTGCCGGACAGGGGCGAGGCTACACCTTC. It codes for CAGQGRGYTF.

The CDR3: CASSPRQGVLYEQYF. The CDR3 DNA reads TGCGCCAGCAGCCCGCGACAGGGGGTTTTATACGAGCAGTACTTC. The chain employs TRBV5-1 and TRBJ2-7; 9 nucleotides match TRBD1. The germline V gene encodes CDR1 SGHRS and CDR2 YFSETQ. The CDR3 sequence is 15 residues long. After removal of 4 bases from V and 4 bases from J, the junction contained 9 bases not matched to a gene.

The chain has TRBV18 and TRBJ2-2; the D gene is possibly TRBD2 (5 bases). The CDR3 length is 13 residues. Germline CDR1 and CDR2: KGHSH and LQKENI. The ends were cut back, 5 bases at V and 13 bases at J, with 17 bases in the middle. CDR3 residues: CASSDTRGLPLFF. Here the CDR3 DNA reads TGTGCCAGCTCAGACACAAGAGGGCTGCCGCTGTTTTTT.

The chain couples TRBV29-1 to TRBJ1-1, with D uncertain. V dropped 5 bases and J dropped 0 bases, with 10 bases sitting between them. CDR1 is SQVTM, CDR2 ANQGSEA, per germline. The CDR3 runs to 13 residues. The CDR3 reads CSVRGGVNTEAFF. In nucleotides, the CDR3 is TGCAGCGTTAGAGGTGGGGTGAACACTGAAGCTTTCTTT.

This chain's CDR3 is CSVEGVKDYSTDTQYF. The CDR3 coding sequence is TGCAGCGTTGAAGGAGTGAAGGATTATAGCACAGATACGCAGTATTTT. The chain joins TRBV29-1 to TRBJ2-3; D is unclear. Germline CDR1 and CDR2: SQVTM and ANQGSEA. Deletions cut 1 base from V and 0 bases from J, with 14 bases between. There are 16 residues in the CDR3.

This clone was detected once. The genes are TRBV5-1 and TRBJ2-7, with 7 nucleotides matching TRBD2. This CDR3 spans 14 amino acids. V lost 2 bases, J lost 3 bases, and 5 bases stayed unmatched. The V gene's germline CDR1 is SGHRS and CDR2 YFSETQ. The CDR3 DNA reads TGCGCCAGCAGCTTTGGGGCTAGCGGCTACGAGCAGTACTTC. Translation: CASSFGASGYEQYF.

The V and J genes are TRBV9 and TRBJ2-3; maybe TRBD2 (5 bases). CDR3 length: 15 residues. Per the germline V gene, CDR1 is SGDLS and CDR2 is YYNGEE. V was clipped by 3 bases and J by 1 base, with 12 bases between them. This chain's CDR3 is CASSGEGRGTDTQYF. CDR3 in DNA: TGTGCCAGCAGCGGTGAGGGTCGAGGCACAGATACGCAGTATTTT.

CDR3 nucleotide sequence: TGTGCCAGCAGACAAACCTTCTCCTACGAGCAGTACTTC. It codes for CASRQTFSYEQYF. The gene calls are TRBV7-2 and TRBJ2-7; D is unresolved. There are 13 residues in the CDR3. Germline V lookup: CDR1 SGHTA, CDR2 FQGNSA. V was trimmed by 6 bases and J by 0 bases, leaving 9 bases between them.

The chain recombines TRBV6-1 with TRBJ2-1, with TRBD2 matching over 9 bases. With V trimmed by 4 bases and J by 3 bases, 7 bases remained unmatched. Germline loops: CDR1 MNHNS, CDR2 SASEGT. The CDR3 runs to 16 residues. CDR3: CASSGGGRASYNEQFF. The CDR3 DNA sequence: TGTGCCAGCAGTGGGGGCGGGAGGGCCAGCTACAATGAGCAGTTCTTC.

The V gene is TRBV5-4, the J gene TRBJ2-7; 7 nucleotides match TRBD2. Per germline, CDR1 SGHNT and CDR2 YYREEE (reference sequence). The trim removed 5 bases at V and 4 bases at J, leaving 12 bases unmatched. The CDR3 totals 15 residues. CDR3 sequence: CASSLRAGSPYEQYF. CDR3 sequence (DNA): TGTGCCAGCAGTCTGCGAGCGGGAAGCCCTTACGAGCAGTACTTC.